This T cell receptor beta chain was observed in a study of T cells in Graves' hyperthyroidism and ophthalmopathy (dated 2019 in TCRdb). For context, the study as a whole: Peripheral blood was sampled at the time of initial diagnosis, prior to any treatment. After sampling, hyperthyroidism patients received methimazole starting at 30 mg daily, and ophthalmopathy patients received high-dose intravenous methylprednisolone. In roughly six Graves' hyperthyroidism patients, the study also compared T-cell repertoires from thyroid tissue with T-cell repertoires from blood. TCR Vbeta CDR3 sequencing of 135 peripheral blood samples (fewer than 45 ophthalmopathy, roughly 72 hyperthyroidism and about 17 progressor patients) is reported in the paper. Prospective prediction of ophthalmopathy was tested in an independent validation cohort consisting of 18 to 20 hyperthyroidism patients and approximately 16 patients who later progressed to ophthalmopathy. TCR V-J signatures able to tell the groups apart were searched for in a discovery cohort of some 97 patients, of whom more than 40 had Graves' ophthalmopathy and around 57 had stable Graves' hyperthyroidism. The 90 or so discovery patients were randomly split 7:3 into training and test sets.

General study outcomes and caveats: In validation, the model predicted progression to ophthalmopathy with around 71% sensitivity and around 72% specificity, a median of about 6.7 months before onset. No statistical method was used to fix the sample size in advance, and group allocation was not hidden from the investigators. Blood samples also contained most of the expanded thyroid clonotypes (frequency above 0.001), which suggests that blood repertoires may reflect thyroid immune responses. Ophthalmopathy was separated from stable hyperthyroidism by a 13 V-J signature model, with around 90% sensitivity and roughly 81% specificity obtained in cross-validation and 80%/75% obtained in testing.

A distance of 11 bases separates the germline ends of V and J, which lose 3 bases and 10 bases respectively. CDR1 and CDR2 are drawn from the germline V gene: SGDLS, YYNGEE. The CDR3 runs 13 amino acids, cysteine and phenylalanine included. The kept DNA is CDR3 alone, 39 bases in frame from the first base. This clonotype was detected only a few times. Its antigen is still unknown. No base quality values were provided; no much bigger clone lies one nucleotide off. The TCR beta CDR3 regions were amplified from RNA transcripts. For the first round of RT-PCR on the TCR CDR3, the HTBI primer set was used together with the Qiagen OneStep RT-PCR kit. Libraries were constructed in a second round of multiplex PCR, after which size selection and purification were carried out. The libraries were sequenced on an Illumina HiSeq2000 using paired-end 100 bp reads. The authors processed their data as follows. SOAPnuke was used to process the raw data, with reads discarded if the reads contained adapters or uncalled bases, had a mean Phred below 15, or lacked an exact constant-primer or identifier match. High-quality paired reads were merged using COPE v1.2.5, and each unique nucleotide sequence was defined as a clonotype. Clonotypes were aligned to IMGT TRBV, TRBD and TRBJ reference segments using MiTCR v1.1. Only V-J combinations with frequency above 0.0001, covering 99% to 99.2% of repertoires, were analysed. A TCS score was defined as the ratio between F50 (clonal expansion) and ExV (chaos), using BLOSUM62-based TCRdist between CDR3 peptides within each V-J. Welch's t-statistics and random forest reduced roughly 540 V-J features to 13, which were used in a naive Bayes classifier (R e1071). In TCRdb, the public reads were trimmed at Q25 with fastp and aligned with MiXCR, with productive beta chains retained. One record per CDR3 amino acid sequence lists the most common genes and DNA. What appears here as the V and J calls and clone size reflects TCRdb's work, not the paper's. In this sample the table shows roughly 350,000 distinct CDR3 sequences, around 13% of which occur a single time. The ten most abundant clones make up 30% to 35% of the sample.

In the ophthalmopathy patients, disease was moderately to severely active, with a Clinical Activity Score of 3 or more, a NOSPECS grade of 4 or more, and a duration of less than 3 months. Any patient with an uncontrolled infection, another autoimmune disease, pregnancy or lactation was excluded. Diagnoses relied on clinical symptoms, serum thyroxine and TRAb, thyroid ultrasound and orbital computed tomography. Ficoll-Paque density gradient centrifugation was used to isolate PBMCs from under 11 ml of fresh peripheral blood. Total RNA was extracted using Trizol reagent, and RNA quality was assessed on an Agilent 2100 Bioanalyzer.

The sequence came from a woman aged 40 to 55 with Graves' ophthalmopathy. The chain joins TRBV9 to TRBJ1-6; the D gene identity is not certain. Material for sequencing was blood. The DNA is as follows: TGTGCCAGCAGCGAGGCCAGTGGATCACCCCTCCACTTT. It translates to CASSEASGSPLHF. Outside the CDR3, residues come from the reference TRBV9 and TRBJ1-6 proteins, so the full variable domain is: DSGVTQTPKHLITATGQRVTLRCSPRSGDLSVYWYQQSLDQGLQFLIQYYNGEERAKGNILERFSAQQFPDLHSELNLSSLELGDSALYFCASSEASGSPLHFGNGTRLTVT.